The 30 T cell receptor beta chains in this list originate from one sample, sequenced in a study of metastatic and nonmetastatic thyroid tumors. There were no patients who had received any treatment before thyroid surgery. TCRdb re-called the PCR reads with MiXCR. The data show about 90,000 clones, approximately 9% seen once. The sequencing sample was made of blood. The receptor set was obtained from a female donor with papillary thyroid cancer or a benign thyroid nodule (not recorded which). Some clones in this sample may be carry-over from other donors' samples.

In this sample, this clone turned up once. The chain employs TRBV4-1 and TRBJ2-7; TRBD2 is a possible D gene (5 bases). Deletions cut 0 bases from V and 7 bases from J, with 16 bases between. Germline lookup yields CDR1 MGHRA and CDR2 YSYEKL. The CDR3 runs 15 residues. CDR3 sequence (DNA): TGCGCCAGCAGCCAAGAATACGGGGTTGGGGAGGAGCAGTACTTC. Protein sequence: CASSQEYGVGEEQYF.

The table lists this clone with many counts. This rearrangement joins TRBV2 to TRBJ1-2; TRBD1 matches at 9 bases. Germline V gene sequence: CDR1 SNHLY, CDR2 FYNNEI. Trimming took 1 base from V and 2 from J; bases not matched to a gene: 2. The CDR3 runs 15 residues. This CDR3 reads CASSEVGTGNYGYTF. Here the CDR3 DNA reads TGTGCCAGCAGTGAAGTGGGGACAGGGAACTATGGCTACACCTTC.

The V gene is TRBV6-4, the J gene TRBJ2-3; 10 bases line up with TRBD2. There are 15 residues in the CDR3. V lost 7 bases to trimming and J lost 4 bases; unmatched junction nucleotides: 8. The germline V gene has CDR1 MRHNA and CDR2 SNTAGT. CDR3 nucleotides: TGTGCCAGCAATGTCAGCGGGGGGGCATCAGATACGCAGTATTTT. Amino acid sequence: CASNVSGGASDTQYF.

This clone was seen at least ten times. The V call is TRBV2, the J call TRBJ1-6; D might be TRBD1 (6 bases). This CDR3 spans 14 amino acids. V lost 11 bases, J lost 0 bases, and 11 bases lay in between. CDR1 and CDR2 (germline): SNHLY, FYNNEI. The CDR3 nucleotides are TGTGCCGGACGGACAGACTCCTATAATTCACCCCTCCACTTT. This translates into CAGRTDSYNSPLHF.

This clone was counted at least ten times. The chain links TRBV6-1 to TRBJ2-1, with 10 bases that match TRBD2. V gave up 6 bases and J gave up 1 base; unmatched junction bases: 3. Germline values: CDR1 MNHNS, CDR2 SASEGT. This CDR3 is built from 15 residues. CDR3 region: CASSLAGDSYNEQFF. The CDR3 coding sequence is TGTGCCAGCAGCCTAGCGGGGGATTCCTACAATGAGCAGTTCTTC.

This clone has at least ten counts. V is TRBV11-2 and J is TRBJ2-2, with D maybe TRBD1 (6 bases). Trimming stripped 6 bases from V and 1 base from J, with 12 bases between. Germline V gene data show CDR1 as SGHAT and CDR2 as FQNNGV. The CDR3 runs to 15 residues. The CDR3 loop is CASRPTTGNTGELFF. CDR3 nucleotides: TGTGCCAGCAGACCGACGACAGGGAACACCGGGGAGCTGTTTTTT.

This clone was detected many times. The chain couples TRBV6-1 to TRBJ1-1; 9 nucleotides agree with TRBD1. Germline loops: CDR1 MNHNS, CDR2 SASEGT. The CDR3 consists of 16 residues. V trimming: 6 bases; J trimming: 4 bases; junction bases outside the gene matches: 12. The CDR3 DNA reads as TGTGCCAGCAGCGACCGGGACAGGGACGGGATCACTGAAGCTTTCTTT. It translates to CASSDRDRDGITEAFF.

By frequency in the sample, this clone is medium-sized (0.01 to 0.1%). Other DNA sequences in this specimen translate into the identical CDR3. The chain couples TRBV6-1 to TRBJ1-6; possible D gene TRBD1, 5 bases. Germline CDR1 and CDR2: MNHNS and SASEGT. The CDR3 has 14 residues. V was trimmed by 4 bases and J by 2 bases, leaving 6 bases between them. CDR3 in amino acids: CASSAGPYNSPLHF. The CDR3 nucleotides are TGTGCCAGCAGTGCAGGGCCCTATAATTCACCCCTCCACTTT.

A remark on this clone: A much larger clone differs from this one at a single base, so this may be a read error. This chain's CDR3 is CASSPPGAGGLYTKTQYF. CDR3 sequence (DNA): TGTGCCAGCAGCCCGCCGGGAGCGGGGGGGCTGTATACGAAGACCCAGTACTTC. The chain joins TRBV11-2 to TRBJ2-5, with 10 bases lining up with TRBD2. Unmatched junction bases numbered 18, after V lost 5 bases and J lost 6 bases. This CDR3 has 18 amino acids. The germline CDR1 and CDR2 sequences are SGHAT and FQNNGV.

The sample holds a few counts of this clone. This may be a read error: a much more frequent sequence differs by one nucleotide. This chain links TRBV20-1 with TRBJ2-1; 8 bases are a match to TRBD2. Per germline, CDR1 DFQATT and CDR2 SNEGSKA (reference sequence). J gave up 6 bases and V 3 bases, and 7 bases lay outside the gene matches. The CDR3 extends over 14 amino acids. CDR3 sequence reads: CSASAGGVCNEQFF. CDR3 sequence (DNA): TGCAGTGCTAGTGCGGGGGGAGTATGCAATGAGCAGTTCTTC.

This clone was seen many times. The gene calls are TRBV3-1 and TRBJ2-1; TRBD2 aligns across 12 bases. Germline V CDR1 and CDR2: LGHDT, YNNKEL (reference sequence). The CDR3 covers 17 residues. After removal of 1 base from V and 4 bases from J, the junction contained 5 bases not matched to a gene. This CDR3 reads CASSQVTSGGFYNEQFF. The DNA of the CDR3 is TGTGCCAGCAGCCAAGTGACTAGCGGGGGCTTTTACAATGAGCAGTTCTTC.

This clone is labeled medium-sized. This rearrangement joins TRBV10-3 to TRBJ2-7; 9 positions match TRBD2. Germline CDR1 is ENHRY and CDR2 is SYGVKD. Trimming cost V 4 bases and J 1 base; bases outside gene matches: 2. The CDR3 runs to 14 residues. The CDR3 region is CAISAAGGSYEQYF. CDR3 coding DNA: TGTGCCATCAGTGCAGCGGGGGGATCCTACGAGCAGTACTTC.

This clone was recorded at least ten times. The rearrangement uses TRBV5-5 and TRBJ1-1; D gene uncertain. The CDR3 is 14 residues long. In germline, CDR1 is SGHKS, CDR2 YYEKEE (reference sequence). Trimming cost V 4 bases and J 5 bases, with 15 bases left between them. The CDR3 region has the DNA TGTGCCAGCAGCAAAACAACTTTGGGAACTGAAGCTTTCTTT. Protein product: CASSKTTLGTEAFF.

This clone was observed many times. CDR3 nucleotides: TGTGCCACCATCTTTGGGAATAGCAATCAGCCCCAGCATTTT. It is translated as CATIFGNSNQPQHF. This chain uses TRBV15 with TRBJ1-5, with no clear D. V lost 7 bases and J 0 bases, leaving 10 bases between the germline ends. Per germline, CDR1 LNHNV and CDR2 YYDKDF (reference sequence). This CDR3 comprises 14 residues.

On this clone: Its ends do not fully match the called genes, so a read error is possible. The J gene is TRBJ1-1, the V gene TRBV6-5; D unclear. The germline gives CDR1 MNHEY, CDR2 SVGAGI. The CDR3 totals 13 residues. CDR3 sequence (DNA): TGTGCCAGCAGTTACCCGGAAAACACTGAAGATTTATTT. Residues: CASSYPENTEDLF.

This clone has at least ten counts. The chain joins TRBV6-4 to TRBJ2-3; D remains unclear. The CDR3 runs 14 residues. The germline CDR1 and CDR2 sequences are MRHNA and SNTAGT. The germline V and J ends were trimmed by 3 bases and 0 bases, with 7 bases remaining between them. The CDR3 DNA reads as TGTGCCAGCAGTGAGGGGTCTAGCACAGATACGCAGTATTTT. Encoded protein: CASSEGSSTDTQYF.

The chain has TRBV5-1 and TRBJ1-2; no reliable D call. There are 13 residues in the CDR3. The germline V and J ends were trimmed by 5 bases and 4 bases, with 12 bases remaining between them. Germline V CDR1 and CDR2: SGHRS, YFSETQ. The chain's CDR3 is CASSSDGAYGYTF. CDR3 in DNA: TGCGCCAGCAGTTCAGACGGTGCCTATGGCTACACCTTC. Combining the CDR3 with reference TRBV5-1 and TRBJ1-2 gives the whole variable domain KAGVTQTPRYLIKTRGQQVTLSCSPISGHRSVSWYQQTPGQGLQFLFEYFSETQRNKGNFPGRFSGRQFSNSRSEMNVSTLELGDSALYLCASSSDGAYGYTFGSGTRLTVV.

In its sample, this clone was seen many times. The genes are TRBV18 and TRBJ2-1; 7 bases match TRBD2. Germline-derived CDR1 and CDR2 are KGHSH and LQKENI. The CDR3 is made up of 15 amino acids. With V trimmed by 11 bases and J by 4 bases, 14 bases remained unmatched. Here the CDR3 DNA reads TGTGCCTCGGCTTTGCGGGGGAGCAATTACAATGAGCAGTTCTTC. Its translation is CASALRGSNYNEQFF.

This clone appeared many times. This CDR3 is also generated by other DNA sequences in the sample. The chain is built from TRBV2 and TRBJ1-4; D is perhaps TRBD1 (6 bases). Looked up from germline, CDR1 is SNHLY and CDR2 is FYNNEI. V lost 10 bases, J lost 3 bases, and 18 bases lay in between. The CDR3 length is 15 residues. CDR3 sequence (DNA): TGTGCCACCTGGAAGGGGGGACACTCTAATGAAAAACTGTTTTTT. It specifies CATWKGGHSNEKLFF.

To note about this clone: One end of the junction fails to match germline, which may point to a read error. The CDR3 sequence: CAGSDGTRPYEQYF. CDR3 nucleotide sequence: TGTGCCGGCAGCGACGGGACCCGCCCTTACGAGCAGTACTTC. The chain carries TRBV7-9 and TRBJ2-7; D is possibly TRBD1 or TRBD2 (5 bases each). CDR1 and CDR2 from the germline V gene are SEHNR and FQNEAQ (reference sequence). The length of the CDR3 is 14 residues. The full variable domain, in which reference TRBV7-9 and TRBJ2-7 provide the parts outside the CDR3, is DTGVSQNPRHKITKRGQNVTFRCDPISEHNRLYWYRQTLGQGPEFLTYFQNEAQLEKSRLLSDRFSAERPKGSFSTLEIQRTEQGDSAMYLCAGSDGTRPYEQYFGPGTRLTVT.

This clone was recorded many times. The V gene is TRBV6-4, the J gene TRBJ1-4; tentative D call: TRBD1 (6 bases). With 4 bases removed from V and 0 bases from J, the gap between germline ends came to 15 bases. CDR1 and CDR2 (germline): MRHNA, SNTAGT. There are 17 residues in the CDR3. The CDR3 DNA reads as TGTGCCAGCAGTGTCCCCGACAGGAGCCCAACTAATGAAAAACTGTTTTTT. As protein: CASSVPDRSPTNEKLFF.

This clone has at least ten counts. DNA for the CDR3: TGTGCCAGTAGTATCTTCGGCCAGGAGGATGAAAAACTGTTTTTT. Its translation: CASSIFGQEDEKLFF. J is TRBJ1-4 and V is TRBV19; D ambiguous. V dropped 3 bases and J dropped 6 bases, with 14 bases sitting between them. CDR3 length: 15 residues. Germline V gene lookup returns CDR1 LNHDA and CDR2 SQIVND (reference sequence).

This clone showed up many times. This could be a read error, since a much larger clone is one nucleotide away. The chain is built from TRBV13 and TRBJ2-5; D uncertain. Germline V gene sequence: CDR1 PRHDT, CDR2 FYEKMQ (reference sequence). The CDR3 totals 12 residues. Trimming stripped 4 bases from V and 0 bases from J, with 3 bases between. The CDR3 region is CASSSYQETQYF. The CDR3 nucleotides read TGTGCCAGCAGCTCGTACCAAGAGACCCAGTACTTC.

This clone was found many times. The gene calls are TRBV5-5 and TRBJ1-1; D gene unclear. The length of the CDR3 is 15 residues. The V gene's germline CDR1 is SGHKS and CDR2 YYEKEE (reference sequence). Trimming stripped 0 bases from V and 1 base from J, with 10 bases between. The CDR3 reads CASSLVPSTNTEAFF. As DNA, the CDR3 is TGTGCCAGCAGCTTGGTACCCTCAACGAACACTGAAGCTTTCTTT.

The chain combines TRBV3-1 with TRBJ1-1; D gene ambiguous. The CDR3 has 12 residues. With 1 base removed from V and 6 bases from J, the gap between germline ends came to 6 bases. In germline, CDR1 is LGHDT, CDR2 YNNKEL (reference sequence). CDR3 sequence: CASSQGASEAFF. As DNA, the CDR3 is TGTGCCAGCAGCCAAGGAGCCTCTGAAGCTTTCTTT.

This clone was counted a few times. A much larger clonotype is one base distant, so this may be a read error. The V gene is TRBV19, the J gene TRBJ2-7; 8 bases agree with TRBD1. This CDR3 comprises 13 residues. Germline V gene data show CDR1 as LNHDA and CDR2 as SQIVND (reference sequence). The CDR3 DNA follows: TGTGCCAGTAGTATACAGGGGGCCTACGGGCAGTACTTC. Translating gives CASSIQGAYGQYF.

Concerning this clone itself: Since a much larger clone is just one base distant, this may be a read error. The sample has other DNA sequences that encode this CDR3 too. The V and J genes are TRBV20-1 and TRBJ2-3, with D possibly being TRBD2 (6 bases). The CDR3 covers 13 residues. In germline, CDR1 is DFQATT, CDR2 SNEGSKA (reference sequence). The DNA for the CDR3 is TGCAGTGCTAATGGGGGGATCACAGATACACAGTATTTT. This gives the protein CSANGGITDTQYF.

This clone occurred many times. The chain uses TRBV5-6 and TRBJ1-2; TRBD1 agrees at 8 bases. The germline CDR1 and CDR2 sequences are SGHDT and YYEEEE. This CDR3 has 13 residues. The V and J ends lost 6 bases and 3 bases, in that order; junction bases with no gene match: 4. CDR3 nucleotide sequence: TGTGCCAGCAACCCGGGACAGGACTATGGCTACACCTTC. Protein: CASNPGQDYGYTF. The whole variable domain, remainder taken from reference TRBV5-6 and TRBJ1-2, is DAGVTQSPTHLIKTRGQQVTLRCSPKSGHDTVSWYQQALGQGPQFIFQYYEEEERQRGNFPDRFSGHQFPNYSSELNVNALLLGDSALYLCASNPGQDYGYTFGSGTRLTVV.

This clone was seen many times. The genes are TRBV7-3 and TRBJ2-2; D unresolved. The CDR3 is made up of 16 amino acids. From germline, CDR1 is SGHTA and CDR2 FQGTGA. Trimming pared 5 bases from V and 7 bases from J, leaving 20 bases between. The CDR3 DNA reads TGTGCCAGCAGCCCATTAGTTCGCGGCAACGACGGGGAGCTGTTTTTT. Translating it yields CASSPLVRGNDGELFF.

This clone was recorded at least ten times. The chain combines TRBV27 with TRBJ2-4; either TRBD1 or TRBD2 may supply D (6 bases each). V was shortened by 3 bases and J by 8 bases, with 26 bases between the two germline ends. Germline V CDR1 and CDR2: MNHEY, SMNVEV (reference sequence). This CDR3 comprises 18 residues. CDR3 DNA sequence: TGTGCCAGCAGTTTGTCGGGGCCTGGGGTGGGGGGCCGTGACATTCAGTACTTC. As protein: CASSLSGPGVGGRDIQYF.